This TCR beta chain was found in a study of early T cells in non-severe SARS-CoV-2 infection. CDR1 and CDR2 (germline): MNHEY, SMNVEV (reference sequence). The CDR3 extends over 17 amino acids. The germline V and J ends were trimmed by 2 bases and 0 bases, with 13 bases remaining between them. TCRdb reprocessed the 5' RACE reads with MiXCR, giving one entry per CDR3 protein. The sample lists under 90,000 distinct CDR3 sequences, around 15% occurring once. This clonotype was recorded at least ten times. This chain connects TRBV27 to TRBJ2-2, with D maybe TRBD2 (5 bases). This sequence originates from an adult who was a healthcare worker with PCR-confirmed SARS-CoV-2 infection or an uninfected control (not recorded which). Sequencing was done on a sample of whole blood. This CDR3 reads CASSLPGWAPNTGELFF. The DNA of the CDR3 is TGTGCCAGCAGTTTACCGGGATGGGCCCCGAACACCGGGGAGCTGTTTTTT.